The 2 T cell receptor beta chains in this list originate from one sample, sequenced in a study of T cells in localized non-small cell lung cancer (dated by TCRdb to the early 2020s). Library preparation was by the immunoSEQ multiplex PCR assay. TCRdb holds this immuneACCESS table with in-frame rearrangements only. Some clones are missing; in checked studies, unresolved V genes explain under half, and the rest has no known cause. The sample yields about 24,000 clones; about 89% were counted once. The ten largest clones capture around 23% of the sample. The starting material was peripheral blood, obtained before any cancer treatment. The receptors shown here come from a man between 35 and 75 years old with stage I squamous cell lung carcinoma.

J is TRBJ2-7 and V is TRBV15; 7 positions agree with TRBD1. Looked up from germline, CDR1 is LNHNV and CDR2 is YYDKDF (reference sequence). Trimming removed 1 base from V and 1 base from J; junction bases left unmatched: 1. This CDR3 is 14 amino acids long. In nucleotides, the CDR3 is TGTGCCACCAGCAGAGGGGGACAGTCCTACGAGCAGTACTTC. Encoded protein: CATSRGGQSYEQYF.

The J gene is TRBJ1-1, the V gene TRBV7-8, with a weak D call TRBD1 (6 bases). This CDR3 region has 16 residues. V was cut by 0 bases and J by 3 bases, with 14 bases left in between. In germline, CDR1 is SGHVS, CDR2 FQNEAQ. CDR3 amino acids: CASSLAPPGAYTEAFF. The CDR3, as DNA: TGTGCCAGCAGCTTAGCCCCACCGGGGGCGTACACTGAAGCTTTCTTT.